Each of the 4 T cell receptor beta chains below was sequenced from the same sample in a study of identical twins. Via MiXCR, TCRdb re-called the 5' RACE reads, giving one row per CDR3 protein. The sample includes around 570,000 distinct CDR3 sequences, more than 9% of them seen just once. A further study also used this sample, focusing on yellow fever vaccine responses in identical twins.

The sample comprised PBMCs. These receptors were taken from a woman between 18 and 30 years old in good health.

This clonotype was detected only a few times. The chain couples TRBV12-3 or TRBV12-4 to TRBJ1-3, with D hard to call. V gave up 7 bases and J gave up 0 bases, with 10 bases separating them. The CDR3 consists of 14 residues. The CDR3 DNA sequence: TGTGCCAGCACCTCGCCCAGCTCTGGAAACACCATATATTTT. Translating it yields CASTSPSSGNTIYF.

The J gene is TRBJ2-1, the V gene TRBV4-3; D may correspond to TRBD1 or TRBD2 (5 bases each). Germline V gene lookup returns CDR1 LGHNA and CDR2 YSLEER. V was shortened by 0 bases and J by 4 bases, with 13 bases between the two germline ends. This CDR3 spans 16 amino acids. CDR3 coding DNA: TGCGCCAGCAGCCAAGACAGGGACGGTCAATACAATGAGCAGTTCTTC. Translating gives CASSQDRDGQYNEQFF.

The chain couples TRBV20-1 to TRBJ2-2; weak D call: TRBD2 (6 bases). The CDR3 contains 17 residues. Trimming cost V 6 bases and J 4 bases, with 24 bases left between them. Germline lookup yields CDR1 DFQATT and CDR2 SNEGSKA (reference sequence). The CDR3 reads CSAKNPPLAVATGELFF. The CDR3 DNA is TGCAGTGCCAAAAACCCACCTTTAGCGGTGGCCACCGGGGAGCTGTTTTTT.

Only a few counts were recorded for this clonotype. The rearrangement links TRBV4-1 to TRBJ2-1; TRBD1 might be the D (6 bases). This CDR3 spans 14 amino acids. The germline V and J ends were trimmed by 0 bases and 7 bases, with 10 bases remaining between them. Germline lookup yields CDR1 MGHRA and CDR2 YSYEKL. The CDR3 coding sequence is TGCGCCAGCAGCCAAGATAGAAGGGGGAATGAGCAGTTCTTC. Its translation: CASSQDRRGNEQFF.